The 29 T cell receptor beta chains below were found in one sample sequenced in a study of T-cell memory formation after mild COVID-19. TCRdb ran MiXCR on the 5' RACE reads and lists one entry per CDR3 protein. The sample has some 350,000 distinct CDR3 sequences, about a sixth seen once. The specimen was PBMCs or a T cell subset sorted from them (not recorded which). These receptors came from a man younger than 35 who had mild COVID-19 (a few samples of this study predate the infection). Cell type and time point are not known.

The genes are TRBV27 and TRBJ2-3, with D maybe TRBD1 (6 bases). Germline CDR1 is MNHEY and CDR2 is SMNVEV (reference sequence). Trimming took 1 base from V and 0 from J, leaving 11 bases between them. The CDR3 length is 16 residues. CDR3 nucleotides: TGTGCCAGCAGTTTATTAAACAGGGCGAGCACAGATACGCAGTATTTT. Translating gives CASSLLNRASTDTQYF.

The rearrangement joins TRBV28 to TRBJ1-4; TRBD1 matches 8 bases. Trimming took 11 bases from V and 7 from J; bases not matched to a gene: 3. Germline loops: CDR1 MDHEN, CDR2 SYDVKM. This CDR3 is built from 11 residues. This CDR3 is CAGQGGEKLFF. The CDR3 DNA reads TGTGCCGGACAGGGAGGTGAAAAACTGTTTTTT.

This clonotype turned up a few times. In nucleotides, the CDR3 is TGCGCCAGCAGCATTACAGGGAATTCACCCCTCCACTTT. Translation: CASSITGNSPLHF. The chain couples TRBV5-1 to TRBJ1-6; a weak D match, TRBD1 (6 bases). Germline loops: CDR1 SGHRS, CDR2 YFSETQ. The ends were cut back, 4 bases at V and 7 bases at J, with 9 bases in the middle. CDR3 length: 13 amino acids.

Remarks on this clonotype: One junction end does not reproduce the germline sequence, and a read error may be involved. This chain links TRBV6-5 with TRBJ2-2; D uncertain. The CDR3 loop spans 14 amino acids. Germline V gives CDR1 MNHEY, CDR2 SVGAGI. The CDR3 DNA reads TGTGCCAGCAGCTCCGGTCCGAACAACGGGGAGCTGTTTTTT. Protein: CASSSGPNNGELFF.

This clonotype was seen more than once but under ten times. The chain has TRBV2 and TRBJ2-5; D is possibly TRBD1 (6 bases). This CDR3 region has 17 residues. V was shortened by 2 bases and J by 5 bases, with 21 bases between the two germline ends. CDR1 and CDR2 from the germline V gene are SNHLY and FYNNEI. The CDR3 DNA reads TGTGCCAGCAGTGAATCTTCCCTAGACAGGAGGAGGGAGACCCAGTACTTC. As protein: CASSESSLDRRRETQYF. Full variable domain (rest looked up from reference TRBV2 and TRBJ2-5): EPEVTQTPSHQVTQMGQEVILRCVPISNHLYFYWYRQILGQKVEFLVSFYNNEISEKSEIFDDQFSVERPDGSNFTLKIRSTKLEDSAMYFCASSESSLDRRRETQYFGPGTRLLVL.

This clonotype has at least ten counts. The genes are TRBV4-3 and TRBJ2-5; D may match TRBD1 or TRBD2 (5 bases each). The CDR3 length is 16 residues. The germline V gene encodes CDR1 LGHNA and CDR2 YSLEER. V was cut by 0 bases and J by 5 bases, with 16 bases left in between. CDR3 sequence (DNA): TGCGCCAGCAGCCAAGATGGTCGGGGCAGGGAGGAGACCCAGTACTTC. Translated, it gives CASSQDGRGREETQYF.

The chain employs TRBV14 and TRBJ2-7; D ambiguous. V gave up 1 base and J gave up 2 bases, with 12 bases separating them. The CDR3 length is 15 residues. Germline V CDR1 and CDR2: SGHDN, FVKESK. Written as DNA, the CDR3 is TGTGCCAGCAGCCAAGGGTTACAGAACACCTACGAGCAGTACTTC. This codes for CASSQGLQNTYEQYF.

This CDR3 reads CASSPDAGELFF. CDR3 DNA: TGCGCCAGCAGCCCCGACGCCGGGGAGCTGTTTTTT. The chain couples TRBV5-1 to TRBJ2-2; D uncertain. The CDR3 is 12 amino acids. Per germline, CDR1 SGHRS and CDR2 YFSETQ. Trimming cost V 4 bases and J 6 bases, with 7 bases left between them.

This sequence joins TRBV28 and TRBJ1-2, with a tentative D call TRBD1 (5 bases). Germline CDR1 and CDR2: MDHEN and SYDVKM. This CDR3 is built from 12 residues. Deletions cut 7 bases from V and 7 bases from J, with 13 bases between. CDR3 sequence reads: CASTLSGVGYTF. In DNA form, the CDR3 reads TGTGCCAGCACACTATCGGGGGTTGGCTACACCTTC.

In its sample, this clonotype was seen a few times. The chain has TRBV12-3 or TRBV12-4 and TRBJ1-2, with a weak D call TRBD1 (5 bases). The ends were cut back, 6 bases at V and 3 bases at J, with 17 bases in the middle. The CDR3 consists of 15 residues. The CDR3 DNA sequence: TGTGCCAGCAGCCCCGGGACCCTCGAGCACTATGGCTACACCTTC. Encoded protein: CASSPGTLEHYGYTF.

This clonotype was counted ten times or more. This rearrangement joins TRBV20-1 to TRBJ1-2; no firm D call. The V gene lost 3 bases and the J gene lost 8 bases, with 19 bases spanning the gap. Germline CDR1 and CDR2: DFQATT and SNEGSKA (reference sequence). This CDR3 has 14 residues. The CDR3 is CSARAKGRPDGYTF. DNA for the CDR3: TGCAGTGCTAGGGCTAAAGGCCGACCGGACGGCTACACCTTC.

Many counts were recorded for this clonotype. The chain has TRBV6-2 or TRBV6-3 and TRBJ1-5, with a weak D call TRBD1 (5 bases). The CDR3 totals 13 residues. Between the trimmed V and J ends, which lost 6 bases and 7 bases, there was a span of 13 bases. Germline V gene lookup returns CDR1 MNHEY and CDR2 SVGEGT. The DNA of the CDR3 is TGTGCCAGCAGCCCCGGGGCAGGGCAGCCCCAGCATTTT. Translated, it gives CASSPGAGQPQHF.

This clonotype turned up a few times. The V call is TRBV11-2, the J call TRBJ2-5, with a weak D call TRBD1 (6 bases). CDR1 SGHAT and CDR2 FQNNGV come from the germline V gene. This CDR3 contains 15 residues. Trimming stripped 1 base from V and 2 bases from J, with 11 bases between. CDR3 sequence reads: CASSLAGGQQETQYF. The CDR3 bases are TGTGCCAGCAGCTTAGCTGGTGGACAGCAAGAGACCCAGTACTTC. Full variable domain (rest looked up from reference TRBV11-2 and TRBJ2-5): EAGVAQSPRYKIIEKRQSVAFWCNPISGHATLYWYQQILGQGPKLLIQFQNNGVVDDSQLPKDRFSAERLKGVDSTLKIQPAKLEDSAVYLCASSLAGGQQETQYFGPGTRLLVL.

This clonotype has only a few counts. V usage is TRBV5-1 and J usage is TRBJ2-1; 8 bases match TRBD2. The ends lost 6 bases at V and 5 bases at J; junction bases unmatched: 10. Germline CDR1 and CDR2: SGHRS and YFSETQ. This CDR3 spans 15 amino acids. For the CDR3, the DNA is TGCGCCAGCACCTTCGGGCTAGCGGGCCACAATGAGCAGTTCTTC. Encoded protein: CASTFGLAGHNEQFF.

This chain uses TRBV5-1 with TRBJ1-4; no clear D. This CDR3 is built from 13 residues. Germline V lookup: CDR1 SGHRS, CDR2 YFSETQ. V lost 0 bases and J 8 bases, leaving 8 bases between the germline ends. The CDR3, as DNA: TGCGCCAGCAGCTTGGAAGCCGGAGAAAAACTGTTTTTT. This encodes CASSLEAGEKLFF.

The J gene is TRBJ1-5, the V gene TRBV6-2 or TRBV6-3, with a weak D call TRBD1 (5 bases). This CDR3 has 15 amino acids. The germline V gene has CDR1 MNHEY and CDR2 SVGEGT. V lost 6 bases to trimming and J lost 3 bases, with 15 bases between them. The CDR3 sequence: CASSLTGGNNQPQHF. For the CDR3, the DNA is TGTGCCAGCAGCCTAACGGGGGGGAACAATCAGCCCCAGCATTTT.

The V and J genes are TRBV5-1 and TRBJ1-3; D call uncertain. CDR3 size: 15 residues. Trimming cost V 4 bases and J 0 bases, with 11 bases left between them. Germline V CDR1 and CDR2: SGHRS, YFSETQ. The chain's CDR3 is CASSEDGYSGNTIYF. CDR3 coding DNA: TGCGCCAGCAGCGAAGACGGTTACTCTGGAAACACCATATATTTT.

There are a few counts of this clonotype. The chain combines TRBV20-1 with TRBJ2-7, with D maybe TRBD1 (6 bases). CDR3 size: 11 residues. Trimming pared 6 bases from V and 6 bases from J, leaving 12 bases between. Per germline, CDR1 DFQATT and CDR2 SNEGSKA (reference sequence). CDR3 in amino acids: CSARRTAEQYF. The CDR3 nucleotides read TGCAGTGCCCGCCGGACAGCCGAGCAGTACTTC.

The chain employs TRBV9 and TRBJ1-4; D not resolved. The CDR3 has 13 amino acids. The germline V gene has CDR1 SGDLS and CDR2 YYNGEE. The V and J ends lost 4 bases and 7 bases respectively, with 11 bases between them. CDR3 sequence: CASSPSRGEKLFF. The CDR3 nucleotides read TGTGCCAGCAGCCCCTCACGGGGTGAAAAACTGTTTTTT.

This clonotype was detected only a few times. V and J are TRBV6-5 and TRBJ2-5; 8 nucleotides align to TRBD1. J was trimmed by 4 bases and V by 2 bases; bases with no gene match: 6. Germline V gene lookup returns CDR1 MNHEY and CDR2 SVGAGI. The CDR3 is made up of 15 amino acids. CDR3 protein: CASSYDGQGGETQYF. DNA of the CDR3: TGTGCCAGCAGTTACGACGGACAGGGTGGAGAGACCCAGTACTTC.

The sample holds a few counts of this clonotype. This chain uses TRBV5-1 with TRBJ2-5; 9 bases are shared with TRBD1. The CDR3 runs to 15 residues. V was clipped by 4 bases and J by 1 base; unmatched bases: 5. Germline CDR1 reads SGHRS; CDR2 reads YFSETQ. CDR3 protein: CASSVRDRAQETQYF. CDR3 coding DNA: TGCGCCAGCAGCGTCCGGGACAGGGCCCAAGAGACCCAGTACTTC.

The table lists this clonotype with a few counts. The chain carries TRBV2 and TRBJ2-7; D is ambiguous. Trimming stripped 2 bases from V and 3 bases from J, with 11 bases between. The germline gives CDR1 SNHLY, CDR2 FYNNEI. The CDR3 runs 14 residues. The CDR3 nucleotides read TGTGCCAGCAGTGAATCTTCCATTATCTACGAGCAGTACGTC. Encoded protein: CASSESSIIYEQYV.

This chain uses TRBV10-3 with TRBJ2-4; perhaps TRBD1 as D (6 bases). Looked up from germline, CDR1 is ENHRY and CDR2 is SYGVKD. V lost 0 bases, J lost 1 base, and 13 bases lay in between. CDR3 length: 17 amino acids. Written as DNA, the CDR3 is TGTGCCATCAGTGAGTCGACAGGCCTGGCGGCCAAAAACATTCAGTACTTC. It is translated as CAISESTGLAAKNIQYF.

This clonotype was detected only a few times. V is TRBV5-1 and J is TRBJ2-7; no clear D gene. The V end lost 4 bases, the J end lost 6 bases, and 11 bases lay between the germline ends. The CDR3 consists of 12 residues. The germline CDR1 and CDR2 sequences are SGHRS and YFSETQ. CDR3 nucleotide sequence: TGCGCCAGCAGCCCCGGCCCTCTCGAGCAGTACTTC. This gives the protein CASSPGPLEQYF.

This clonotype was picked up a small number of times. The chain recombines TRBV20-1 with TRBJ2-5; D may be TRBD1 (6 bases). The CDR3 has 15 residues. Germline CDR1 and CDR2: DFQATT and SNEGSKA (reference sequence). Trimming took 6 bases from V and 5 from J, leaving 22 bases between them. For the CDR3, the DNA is TGCAGTGCCCGGACAGCAGGTTCTATATGGGAGACCCAGTACTTC. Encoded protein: CSARTAGSIWETQYF.

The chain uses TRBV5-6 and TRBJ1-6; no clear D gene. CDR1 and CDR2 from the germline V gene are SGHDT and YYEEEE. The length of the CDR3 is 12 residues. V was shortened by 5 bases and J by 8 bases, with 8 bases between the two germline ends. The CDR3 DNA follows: TGTGCCAGCAGATACTCGCATTCACCCCTCCACTTT. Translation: CASRYSHSPLHF.

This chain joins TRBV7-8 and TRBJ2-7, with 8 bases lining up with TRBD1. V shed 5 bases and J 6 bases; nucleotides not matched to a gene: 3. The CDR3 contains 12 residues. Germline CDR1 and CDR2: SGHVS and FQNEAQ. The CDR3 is CASSLQGVEQYF. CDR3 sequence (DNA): TGTGCCAGCAGCCTACAGGGGGTCGAGCAGTACTTC.

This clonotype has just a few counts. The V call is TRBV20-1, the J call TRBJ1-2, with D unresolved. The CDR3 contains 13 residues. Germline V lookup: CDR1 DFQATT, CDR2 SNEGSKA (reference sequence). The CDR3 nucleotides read TGCACCTGCTCTGCCCGCGATTTGTATGGCTACACCTTC. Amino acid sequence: CTCSARDLYGYTF.

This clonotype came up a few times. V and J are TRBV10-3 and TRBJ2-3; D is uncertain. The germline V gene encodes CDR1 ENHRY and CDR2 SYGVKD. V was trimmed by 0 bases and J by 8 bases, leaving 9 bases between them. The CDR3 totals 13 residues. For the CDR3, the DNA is TGTGCCATCAGTGAGTCCGAGAAGAGTACGCAGTATTTT. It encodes CAISESEKSTQYF.